This TCR beta chain originates from a study of untreated major depressive disorder (dated by TCRdb to 2016 to 2019). General notes on the study: This cross-sectional case-control study compared T cell phenotype and TCR repertoire between antidepressant-free major depressive disorder patients and individually matched non-depressed controls. The sequencing was a follow-up to the differences in Vbeta 5.1, Vbeta 11 and Vbeta 22 usage that flow cytometry had picked up across the whole cohort. Beyond this particular receptor, the publication reports: The top five TRBV05-01 clones in every sequenced subject were all private clones. In the sequencing data, TRBV25-01 and TRBV02-01 usage matched the flow-cytometry pattern but was not statistically significant. For the sequencing comparisons, one-tailed planned tests were applied to only three preselected Vbeta families. In CD4+ T cells, sequencing confirmed that depressed patients used TRBV05-01 (Vbeta 5.1) more than controls did, with a one-tailed test giving p = 0.040. Strict matching and exclusion criteria produced a comparatively small study sample, limiting generalizability of findings.

The Qiagen DNeasy Blood and Tissue Kit was used to extract total genomic DNA from purified CD4+ T cells. Using immunoSEQ immunosequencing protocols, the TCRbeta CDR3 region, as defined by IMGT, was amplified and sequenced. For the original study's pipeline: Preprocessing of raw sequence data for PCR and sequencing error correction was performed by the immunoSEQ service. The sequence data were imported into the immunoSEQ Analyzer and were further analyzed using VDJtools v1.0.7. The paired Wilcoxon signed-rank test was used to test for differences between patients and controls. What TCRdb holds here is the immuneACCESS table cut down to in-frame rearrangements. Part of the clones is not present; checked against another copy, under half of the missing clones reflect an unresolved V gene, and the others are unexplained. D and trimming were read from the DNA, whereas the V and J calls and clone size are those reported in that table. The sample table lists roughly 22,000 clones, roughly nine tenths of them with a count of one. The ten largest account for 0.45% to 0.55% of the sample.

This clone was picked up a small number of times. What this receptor recognizes is not known. Nothing much larger sits one base from this clone, and base qualities are not available. Every depressed patient was matched in pairs with a non-depressed control on sex, age, current smoking status and body mass index. Every participant was of European descent. Controls had no current or lifetime mood disorder and scored 5 or less on the Quick Inventory of Depressive Symptoms-Self Report. Major medical conditions, Axis I/II comorbidities, regular medication or illicit drug use, and drinking over 100 g alcohol weekly were applied as exclusion criteria for all participants. Around 30 ml of peripheral blood was drawn into EDTA tubes from each participant. CD4+ T cells were purified from thawed PBMCs by magnetic negative selection with the BD IMag Human CD4 T Lymphocyte Enrichment Set. A purity of roughly 96% was typically achieved with the CD4+ enrichment method, as confirmed by flow cytometry. A subgroup of four or five case-control pairs, chosen blind to chemokine receptor expression and flow-cytometric repertoire skewing results, underwent TCRbeta sequencing. Every blood sample was taken in the morning at 8:00 a.m., and Ficoll-Hypaque gradient centrifugation was used to isolate PBMCs. PBMCs were cryopreserved by gradual cooling to -80 degrees C and were kept in liquid nitrogen until assay.

As encoded in the germline V gene (reference sequence), CDR1 is MNHEY while CDR2 is SMNVEV. The cysteine opens and the phenylalanine closes a CDR3 of 16 amino acids. Only the CDR3 part of the read is kept: 48 bases, read in frame from the first base. At the junction V is shortened by 5 bases and J by 2 bases; bases outside the gene matches: 7. The sample comprised CD4+ T cells from PBMCs. The receptor's source is a woman aged 40 to 50 in good health. The chain couples TRBV27 to TRBJ2-7; TRBD2 agrees with 12 junctional bases. At the DNA level, the sequence is TGTGCCAGCAGTACAAGGACTAGCGGGATTCCCTACGAGCAGTACTTC. The resulting protein is CASSTRTSGIPYEQYF.